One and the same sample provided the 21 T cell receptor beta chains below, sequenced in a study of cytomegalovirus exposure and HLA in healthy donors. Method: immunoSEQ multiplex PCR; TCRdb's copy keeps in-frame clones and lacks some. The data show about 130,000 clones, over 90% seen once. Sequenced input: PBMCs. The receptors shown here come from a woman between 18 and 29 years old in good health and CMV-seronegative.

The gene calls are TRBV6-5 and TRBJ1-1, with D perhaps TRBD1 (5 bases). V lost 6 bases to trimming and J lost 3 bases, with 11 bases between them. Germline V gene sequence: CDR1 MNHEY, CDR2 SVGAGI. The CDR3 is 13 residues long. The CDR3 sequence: CASRWGRDTEAFF. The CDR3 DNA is TGTGCCAGCAGGTGGGGCAGGGACACTGAAGCTTTCTTT.

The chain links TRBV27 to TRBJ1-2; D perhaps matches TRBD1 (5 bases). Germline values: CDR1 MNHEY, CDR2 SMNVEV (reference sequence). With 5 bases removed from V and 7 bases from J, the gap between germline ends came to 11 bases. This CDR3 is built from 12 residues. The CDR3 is CASSAYGGGYTF. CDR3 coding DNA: TGTGCCAGCAGTGCCTACGGGGGTGGCTACACCTTC.

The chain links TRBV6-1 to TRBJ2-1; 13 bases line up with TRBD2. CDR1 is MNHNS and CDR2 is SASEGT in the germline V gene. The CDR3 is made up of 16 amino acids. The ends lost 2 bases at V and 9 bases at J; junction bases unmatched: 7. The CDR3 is CASSEPGLAGVAEQFF. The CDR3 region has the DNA TGTGCCAGCAGTGAACCCGGACTAGCGGGGGTGGCTGAGCAGTTCTTC.

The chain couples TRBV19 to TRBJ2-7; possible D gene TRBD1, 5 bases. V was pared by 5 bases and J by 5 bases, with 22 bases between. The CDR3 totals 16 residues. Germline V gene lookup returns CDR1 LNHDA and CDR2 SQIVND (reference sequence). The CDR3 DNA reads TGTGCCAGTAGTCCAAGAAGGACACCTCCTCTCCACGAGCAGTACTTC. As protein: CASSPRRTPPLHEQYF.

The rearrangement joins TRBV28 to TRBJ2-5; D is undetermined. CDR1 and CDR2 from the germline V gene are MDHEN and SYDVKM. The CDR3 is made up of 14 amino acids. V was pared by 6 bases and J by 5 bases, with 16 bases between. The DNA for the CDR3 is TGTGCCAGCAGCCCTCCGATCAACCGGGAGACCCAGTACTTC. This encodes CASSPPINRETQYF.

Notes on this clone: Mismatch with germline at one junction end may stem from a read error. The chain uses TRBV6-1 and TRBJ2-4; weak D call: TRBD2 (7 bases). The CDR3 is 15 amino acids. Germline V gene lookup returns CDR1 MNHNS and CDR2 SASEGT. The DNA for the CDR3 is TGTGCCCGCAGCCCGGGGAGGGGGGCCAAAAACATTCAGTACTTC. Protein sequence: CARSPGRGAKNIQYF.

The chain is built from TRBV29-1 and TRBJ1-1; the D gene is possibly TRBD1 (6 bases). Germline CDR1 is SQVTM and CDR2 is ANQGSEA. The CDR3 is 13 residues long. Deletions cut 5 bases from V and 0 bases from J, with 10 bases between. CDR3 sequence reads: CSVSGVMNTEAFF. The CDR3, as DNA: TGCAGCGTTTCAGGGGTTATGAACACTGAAGCTTTCTTT.

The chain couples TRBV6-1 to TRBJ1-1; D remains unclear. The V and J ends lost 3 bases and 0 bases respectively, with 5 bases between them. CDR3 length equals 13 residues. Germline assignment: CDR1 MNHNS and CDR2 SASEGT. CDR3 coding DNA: TGTGCCAGCAGTGAGACACTGAACACTGAAGCTTTCTTT. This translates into CASSETLNTEAFF.

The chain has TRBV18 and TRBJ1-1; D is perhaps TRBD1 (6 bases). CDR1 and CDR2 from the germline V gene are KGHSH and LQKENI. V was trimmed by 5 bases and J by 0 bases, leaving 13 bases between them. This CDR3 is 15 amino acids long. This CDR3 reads CASSEDSTMNTEAFF. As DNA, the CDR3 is TGTGCCAGCTCAGAGGACAGCACCATGAACACTGAAGCTTTCTTT.

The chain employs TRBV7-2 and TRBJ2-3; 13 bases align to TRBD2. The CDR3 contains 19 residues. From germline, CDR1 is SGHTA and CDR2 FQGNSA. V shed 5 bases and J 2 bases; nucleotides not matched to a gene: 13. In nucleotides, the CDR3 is TGTGCCAGCAGCACCCCCTGGAGGACTAGCGGGGGCCACACAGATACGCAGTATTTT. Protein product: CASSTPWRTSGGHTDTQYF.

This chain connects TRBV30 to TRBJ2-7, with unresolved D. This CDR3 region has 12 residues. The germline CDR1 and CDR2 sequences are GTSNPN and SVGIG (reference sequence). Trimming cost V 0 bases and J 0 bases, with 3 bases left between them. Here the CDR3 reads CAWSVASYEQYF. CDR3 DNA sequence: TGTGCCTGGAGTGTAGCCTCCTACGAGCAGTACTTC.

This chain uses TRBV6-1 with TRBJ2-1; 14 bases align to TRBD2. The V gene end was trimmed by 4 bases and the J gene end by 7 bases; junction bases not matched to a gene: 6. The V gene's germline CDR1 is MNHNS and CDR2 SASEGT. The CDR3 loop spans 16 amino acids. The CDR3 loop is CASSASTSGRGNEQFF. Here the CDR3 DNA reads TGTGCCAGCAGTGCGTCGACTAGCGGGAGGGGAAATGAGCAGTTCTTC.

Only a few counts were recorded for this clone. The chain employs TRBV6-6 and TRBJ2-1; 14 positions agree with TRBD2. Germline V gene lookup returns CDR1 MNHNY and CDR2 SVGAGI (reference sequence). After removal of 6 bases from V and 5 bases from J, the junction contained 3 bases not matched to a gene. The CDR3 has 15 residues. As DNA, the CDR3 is TGTGCCAGCAGGTGGACTAGCGGGAGGCACAATGAGCAGTTCTTC. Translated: CASRWTSGRHNEQFF.

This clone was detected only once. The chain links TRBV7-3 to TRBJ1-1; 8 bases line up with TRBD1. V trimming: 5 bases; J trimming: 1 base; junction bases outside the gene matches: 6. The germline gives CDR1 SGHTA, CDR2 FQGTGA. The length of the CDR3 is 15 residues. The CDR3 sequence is CASSTQGGKNTEAFF. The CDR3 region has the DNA TGTGCCAGCAGCACACAGGGGGGGAAGAACACTGAAGCTTTCTTT.

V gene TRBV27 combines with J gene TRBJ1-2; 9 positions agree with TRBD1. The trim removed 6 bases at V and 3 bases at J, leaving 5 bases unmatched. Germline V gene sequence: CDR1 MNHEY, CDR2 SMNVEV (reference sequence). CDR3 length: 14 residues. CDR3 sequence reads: CASSSTGGHYGYTF. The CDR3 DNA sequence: TGTGCCAGCAGCTCGACAGGGGGTCACTATGGCTACACCTTC.

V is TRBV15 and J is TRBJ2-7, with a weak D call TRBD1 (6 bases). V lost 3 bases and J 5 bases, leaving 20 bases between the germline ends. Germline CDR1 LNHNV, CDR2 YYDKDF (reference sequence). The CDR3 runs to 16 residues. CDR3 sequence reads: CATSSSTGRFADEQYF. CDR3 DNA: TGTGCCACCAGCAGCTCGACAGGACGTTTCGCCGACGAGCAGTACTTC.

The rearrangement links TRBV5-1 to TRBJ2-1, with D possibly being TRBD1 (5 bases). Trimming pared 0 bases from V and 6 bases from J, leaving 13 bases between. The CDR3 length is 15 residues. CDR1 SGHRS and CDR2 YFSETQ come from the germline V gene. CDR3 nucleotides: TGCGCCAGCAGCTTGGTCGTGGCAGGGTCCAATGAGCAGTTCTTC. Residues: CASSLVVAGSNEQFF.

The CDR3 nucleotides are TGTGCCAGCAGCTCCGGTGAGAGCTCTGGAAACACCATATATTTT. It codes for CASSSGESSGNTIYF. The genes are TRBV7-2 and TRBJ1-3, with unresolved D. The CDR3 runs 15 residues. CDR1 is SGHTA and CDR2 is FQGNSA in the germline V gene. V was trimmed by 4 bases and J by 0 bases, leaving 10 bases between them.

The CDR3 DNA reads TGTGCCAGCAGCCTGCTGACTACCGGGTCCTACAATGAGCAGTTCTTC. Its translation: CASSLLTTGSYNEQFF. The gene calls are TRBV7-2 and TRBJ2-1; possible D gene TRBD2, 5 bases. Germline V CDR1 and CDR2: SGHTA, FQGNSA. V dropped 5 bases and J dropped 1 base, with 15 bases sitting between them. This CDR3 is 16 amino acids long.

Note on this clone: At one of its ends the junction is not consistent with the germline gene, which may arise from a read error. CDR3 region: CTSSGLAGADTQYF. CDR3 coding DNA: TGTACCAGCAGTGGACTAGCGGGGGCAGATACGCAGTATTTT. This rearrangement joins TRBV6-1 to TRBJ2-3, with 13 positions matching TRBD2. CDR3 length equals 14 residues. Germline V gene lookup returns CDR1 MNHNS and CDR2 SASEGT.

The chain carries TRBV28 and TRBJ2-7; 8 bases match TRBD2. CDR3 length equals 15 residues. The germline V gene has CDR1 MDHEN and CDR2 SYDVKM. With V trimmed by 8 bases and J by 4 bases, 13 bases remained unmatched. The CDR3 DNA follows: TGTGCCAGCGACGCTAAAACGGGACTAGTTTACGAGCAGTACTTC. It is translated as CASDAKTGLVYEQYF.